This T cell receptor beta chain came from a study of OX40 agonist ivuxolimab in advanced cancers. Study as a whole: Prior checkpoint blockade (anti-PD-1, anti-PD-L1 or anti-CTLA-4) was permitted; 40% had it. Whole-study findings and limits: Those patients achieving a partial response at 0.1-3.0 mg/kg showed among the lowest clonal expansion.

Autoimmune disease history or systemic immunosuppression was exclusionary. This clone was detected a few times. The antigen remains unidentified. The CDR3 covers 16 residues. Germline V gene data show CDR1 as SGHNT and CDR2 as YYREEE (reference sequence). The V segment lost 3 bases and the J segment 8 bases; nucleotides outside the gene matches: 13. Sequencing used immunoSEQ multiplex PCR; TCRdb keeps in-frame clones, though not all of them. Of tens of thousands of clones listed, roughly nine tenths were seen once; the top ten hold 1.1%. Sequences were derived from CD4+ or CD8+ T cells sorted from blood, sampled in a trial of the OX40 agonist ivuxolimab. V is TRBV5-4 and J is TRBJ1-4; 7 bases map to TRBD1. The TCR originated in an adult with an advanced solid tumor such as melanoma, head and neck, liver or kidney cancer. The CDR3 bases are TGTGCCAGCAGCTCAGGGGGACGTGGGGGACCCGAAAAACTGTTTTTT. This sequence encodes CASSSGGRGGPEKLFF.